Below, 25 T cell receptor beta chains from the same sample are listed, as sequenced in a study of Graves' ophthalmopathy and Graves' hyperthyroidism. Beta-chain TCR CDR3 regions were amplified from RNA transcripts. The first round was an RT-PCR with HTBI primers, and the second round was a multiplex PCR. TCRdb re-called the multiplex PCR reads through MiXCR, storing one row per CDR3 protein. Among approximately 540,000 distinct CDR3 sequences listed, about 35% were seen once. Sequenced input: peripheral blood or thyroid tissue (not recorded which). Receptors originate from an adult man with Graves' hyperthyroidism.

The chain uses TRBV20-1 and TRBJ2-5; 10 bases fit TRBD1. Looked up from germline, CDR1 is DFQATT and CDR2 is SNEGSKA (reference sequence). The CDR3 consists of 12 residues. Trimming removed 0 bases from V and 14 bases from J; junction bases left unmatched: 6. The CDR3 nucleotides read TGCAGTGCTAGAGACGGGACAGGGGAAAGCTACTTC. Its protein product is CSARDGTGESYF.

The count of this clonotype is one. This chain links TRBV5-1 with TRBJ2-7; no clear D gene. The CDR3 is made up of 14 amino acids. Germline V gene data show CDR1 as SGHRS and CDR2 as YFSETQ. V was clipped by 4 bases and J by 2 bases, with 13 bases between them. The CDR3 is CASSPHGRTYEQYF. CDR3 nucleotide sequence: TGCGCCAGCAGCCCCCACGGACGGACCTACGAGCAGTACTTC.

This clonotype has a count of ten or more. The chain recombines TRBV4-1 with TRBJ2-5; 7 bases line up with TRBD1. Germline-derived CDR1 and CDR2 are MGHRA and YSYEKL. V lost 5 bases and J lost 2; bases outside the gene matches: 2. This CDR3 region has 13 residues. For the CDR3, the DNA is TGCGCCAGCAGCAAACAGGGGCAAGAGACCCAGTACTTC. Its translation: CASSKQGQETQYF.

The table lists this clonotype with many counts. This sequence joins TRBV29-1 and TRBJ1-2, with a weak D call TRBD1 (6 bases). Trimming removed 6 bases at V and 6 bases at J, with 11 bases between. Germline V gene sequence: CDR1 SQVTM, CDR2 ANQGSEA. The CDR3 loop spans 11 amino acids. The CDR3 sequence is CSVARGDGYTF. For the CDR3, the DNA is TGCAGCGTGGCAAGGGGGGATGGCTACACCTTC.

Concerning this clonotype itself: This may be a read error, as it is one base from a much larger clone. No conserved phenylalanine or tryptophan ends this CDR3, so it is likely a read error. The chain carries TRBV7-4 and TRBJ2-7, with TRBD1 identical over 9 bases. V trimming: 10 bases; J trimming: 4 bases; junction bases outside the gene matches: 8. There are 13 residues in the CDR3. Germline assignment: CDR1 SGHVT and CDR2 SQSDAQ. The CDR3 protein is CATGTGLRYEQYL. Here the CDR3 DNA reads TGTGCCACGGGGACAGGGCTCCGTTACGAGCAGTACCTC.

The CDR3 DNA reads as TGCAGTGCTAGGCGGGACAGGGGTGGTACCGGGGAGCTGTTTTTT. Its translation: CSARRDRGGTGELFF. This chain joins TRBV20-1 and TRBJ2-2, with 10 bases identical to TRBD1. The V gene's germline CDR1 is DFQATT and CDR2 SNEGSKA (reference sequence). The CDR3 covers 15 residues. V gave up 3 bases and J gave up 5 bases; unmatched junction bases: 6.

This clonotype came up many times. The gene calls are TRBV24-1 and TRBJ1-5; D not resolved. Germline CDR1 is KGHDR and CDR2 is SFDVKD. The V end was cut by 4 bases, the J end by 4 bases, with 4 bases between. CDR3 length: 12 amino acids. The CDR3, as DNA: TGTGCCACCAGTGACGGGAATCAGCCCCAGCATTTT. Its translation: CATSDGNQPQHF.

The CDR3 DNA follows: TGTGCCAGCAGCCATGCAGGGTTGAACACTGAAGCTTTCTTT. This codes for CASSHAGLNTEAFF. The chain is built from TRBV3-1 and TRBJ1-1; TRBD1 might be the D (5 bases). The CDR3 covers 14 residues. The germline V gene encodes CDR1 LGHDT and CDR2 YNNKEL (reference sequence). Trimming took off 3 bases at V and 0 bases at J, with 8 bases between the two ends.

The rearrangement links TRBV29-1 to TRBJ2-5; D not certain. The germline gives CDR1 SQVTM, CDR2 ANQGSEA. The V end was cut by 3 bases, the J end by 2 bases, with 10 bases between. The CDR3 runs to 13 residues. This chain's CDR3 is CSVDRWSQETQYF. CDR3 in DNA: TGCAGCGTTGACAGGTGGTCTCAAGAGACCCAGTACTTC.

Of note for this clonotype: It is unclear where the CDR3 begins or ends on the DNA, so no DNA is shown, and the CDR3 is as TCRdb lists it. V and J are TRBV29-1 and TRBJ1-2; the table's D call, TRBD1, has no DNA check behind it. The CDR3 region is 11 residues in length, termini included. The germline CDR1 and CDR2 sequences are SQVTM and ANQGSEA. The CDR3 region is CSVGTGAGNTF.

This clonotype has a count of ten or more. The junction departs from the called germline gene at one end, perhaps through a read error. V gene TRBV7-7 combines with J gene TRBJ2-5; 11 bases align to TRBD2. Looked up from germline, CDR1 is SSHAT and CDR2 is FNYEAQ (reference sequence). CDR3 length: 15 amino acids. The CDR3 sequence is CASSSGLAVEETQYF. For the CDR3, the DNA is TGTGCTAGCAGCTCGGGACTAGCGGTAGAAGAGACCCAGTACTTC.

The table lists this clonotype with a count of one. CDR3 sequence reads: CASSFREAQYF. In nucleotides, the CDR3 is TGTGCCAGCAGCTTCCGGGAGGCCCAGTACTTC. The gene calls are TRBV7-9 and TRBJ2-5; 7 bases map to TRBD2. This CDR3 has 11 amino acids. CDR1 SEHNR and CDR2 FQNEAQ come from the germline V gene (reference sequence). J was trimmed by 9 bases and V by 3 bases; bases with no gene match: 1. The whole variable domain, filled in from reference TRBV7-9 and TRBJ2-5, reads DTGVSQNPRHKITKRGQNVTFRCDPISEHNRLYWYRQTLGQGPEFLTYFQNEAQLEKSRLLSDRFSAERPKGSFSTLEIQRTEQGDSAMYLCASSFREAQYFGPGTRLLVL.

Regarding this clonotype: One end of the junction does not line up with germline, which may come from a read error. The chain links TRBV10-3 to TRBJ2-7; D perhaps matches TRBD1 (5 bases). The CDR3 has 15 residues. Germline V CDR1 and CDR2: ENHRY, SYGVKD. CDR3 sequence reads: CASSYTPGRGYEQYF. The CDR3, as DNA: TGTGCCAGCAGTTACACTCCAGGGCGTGGGTACGAGCAGTACTTC.

Notes on this clonotype: A much larger clone is a single base away; this may be a read error. The chain is built from TRBV20-1 and TRBJ1-2, with a tentative D call TRBD1 (6 bases). V shed 1 base and J shed 8 bases, with 14 bases lying between them. The germline V gene has CDR1 DFQATT and CDR2 SNEGSKA (reference sequence). The CDR3 runs to 13 residues. The CDR3 reads CSARVSGGRGYTF. The CDR3 bases are TGCAGTGCTAGAGTTTCTGGGGGCCGGGGCTACACCTTC.

This clonotype came up many times. The chain joins TRBV20-1 to TRBJ2-7; 12 nucleotides line up with TRBD2. The CDR3 spans 15 residues. Germline-derived CDR1 and CDR2 are DFQATT and SNEGSKA (reference sequence). The V gene end was trimmed by 6 bases and the J gene end by 4 bases; junction bases not matched to a gene: 10. The CDR3 loop is CSAKPGLAGVYEQYF. DNA for the CDR3: TGCAGTGCAAAGCCGGGACTAGCGGGCGTATACGAGCAGTACTTC.

A note on this clonotype: This may stem from a read error, because a much larger clone lies one nucleotide away. The chain has TRBV7-9 and TRBJ2-7; the D gene is possibly TRBD1 (7 bases). Deletions cut 5 bases from V and 3 bases from J, with 17 bases between. From germline, CDR1 is SEHNR and CDR2 FQNEAQ (reference sequence). The CDR3 contains 15 residues. The CDR3 loop is CASSQGGYRDYEQYF. In nucleotides, the CDR3 is TGTGCCAGCAGCCAGGGGGGATACAGGGACTACGAGCAGTACTTC.

V gene TRBV7-2 combines with J gene TRBJ2-2, with 13 positions matching TRBD2. The CDR3 spans 18 residues. CDR1 is SGHTA and CDR2 is FQGNSA in the germline V gene. Trimming removed 5 bases from V and 4 bases from J; junction bases left unmatched: 10. Written as DNA, the CDR3 is TGTGCCAGCAGCCCCCGACTAGCGGGAGGTCCCACCACCGGGGAGCTGTTTTTT. The encoded protein is CASSPRLAGGPTTGELFF.

Ten or more counts support this clonotype. V gene TRBV7-8 combines with J gene TRBJ1-1, with 7 bases fitting TRBD1. The V gene end was trimmed by 1 base and the J gene end by 11 bases; junction bases not matched to a gene: 10. This CDR3 comprises 14 residues. CDR1 SGHVS and CDR2 FQNEAQ come from the germline V gene. The CDR3 spells CASSLEQGGKRAFF. In DNA form, the CDR3 reads TGTGCCAGCAGCTTAGAGCAGGGGGGGAAAAGGGCTTTCTTT.

The J gene is TRBJ1-1, the V gene TRBV20-1, with a tentative D call TRBD1 (6 bases). The CDR3 has 14 residues. Germline V CDR1 and CDR2: DFQATT, SNEGSKA (reference sequence). CDR3: CSRPRGGLNTEAFF. For the CDR3, the DNA is TGCAGCCGCCCACGGGGGGGGCTGAACACTGAAGCTTTCTTT.

This clonotype has a handful of counts. The V and J genes are TRBV4-1 and TRBJ2-2; D uncertain. Trimming took 5 bases from V and 0 from J, leaving 10 bases between them. This CDR3 contains 15 residues. Germline loops: CDR1 MGHRA, CDR2 YSYEKL. CDR3 residues: CASSYRESNTGELFF. CDR3 nucleotides: TGCGCCAGCAGCTATAGGGAATCGAACACCGGGGAGCTGTTTTTT.

This clonotype has at least ten counts. The chain uses TRBV20-1 and TRBJ1-6; 8 bases match TRBD1. Germline V gives CDR1 DFQATT, CDR2 SNEGSKA (reference sequence). CDR3 length: 14 amino acids. The trim removed 0 bases at V and 10 bases at J, leaving 5 bases unmatched. As DNA, the CDR3 is TGCAGTGCTAGAGATGGGACAGGAGGGTCACCCCTCCACTTT. It codes for CSARDGTGGSPLHF.

About this clonotype: The junction differs from germline at one of its ends, possibly a read error. This chain links TRBV2 with TRBJ1-3; 7 bases agree with TRBD1. CDR1 is SNHLY and CDR2 is FYNNEI in the germline V gene. The CDR3 covers 14 residues. In DNA, the CDR3 is TGTGCCGGCAGGGACAGCTACTCTGGAAACACCATATATTTT. Translated, it gives CAGRDSYSGNTIYF. Based on the CDR3 plus reference TRBV2 and TRBJ1-3, the full variable domain is EPEVTQTPSHQVTQMGQEVILRCVPISNHLYFYWYRQILGQKVEFLVSFYNNEISEKSEIFDDQFSVERPDGSNFTLKIRSTKLEDSAMYFCAGRDSYSGNTIYFGEGSWLTVV.

Only a few counts were recorded for this clonotype. The chain uses TRBV5-4 and TRBJ2-7; D gene uncertain. The DNA end is more similar to TRBJ2-1, so the J call may be wrong. Per the germline V gene, CDR1 is SGHNT and CDR2 is YYREEE (reference sequence). CDR3 size: 13 residues. This CDR3 is CASSLDRQNEQFF. The CDR3 DNA follows: TGTGCCAGCAGCCTGGACCGCCAAAATGAGCAGTTCTTC.

The chain carries TRBV29-1 and TRBJ1-2, with TRBD1 as a possible D gene (5 bases). This CDR3 contains 17 residues. Trimming pared 4 bases from V and 5 bases from J, leaving 26 bases between. Germline-derived CDR1 and CDR2 are SQVTM and ANQGSEA. Here the CDR3 DNA reads TGCAGCGTTGTGCCCTTTGGCAGTCGGGGCGCTTCATATGGCTACACCTTC. Translated, it gives CSVVPFGSRGASYGYTF.

The chain links TRBV15 to TRBJ2-7; D is unclear. CDR3 length equals 14 residues. V gave up 1 base and J gave up 2 bases, with 9 bases separating them. Germline lookup yields CDR1 LNHNV and CDR2 YYDKDF (reference sequence). CDR3 sequence: CATSRGVNAYEQYF. CDR3 in DNA: TGTGCCACCAGCAGAGGGGTCAACGCCTACGAGCAGTACTTC.